This TCR beta chain came from a study of beta chain features in type 1 diabetes. Study-wide context: Sorted cells examined across all samples numbered around 110,000,000.

The investigators reverse transcribed all of the isolated RNA, so they sequenced expressed TCRB transcripts. Clones were sequenced by immunoSEQ multiplex PCR, and TCRdb holds only the in-frame ones, with some missing. Among 37,000 or so clones listed, around 49% were seen once. Study observations and caveats: Type 1 diabetes patients had VDJ junctions that carried fewer insertions and more deletions. Moderate but significant shortening of TCRB CDR3s was recorded in all four CD4+ subsets from Type 1 diabetes patients. Sequencing used cDNA, and cells with high TCR expression could therefore be over-represented.

As to this clone: Antigen: not known.

Sample: central memory CD4+ T cells from blood. The receptor was isolated from a woman in her late teens or twenties in good health.

CDR3 protein: CASSEEFGEQYF. CDR3 sequence (DNA): TGTGCCAGCAGTGAAGAGTTCGGCGAGCAGTACTTC. This rearrangement joins TRBV6-1 to TRBJ2-7; D remains unclear. Germline lookup yields CDR1 MNHNS and CDR2 SASEGT. The CDR3 spans 12 residues. Trimming pared 1 base from V and 6 bases from J, leaving 7 bases between.